This T cell receptor (beta chain) was found in a study of beta chain features in type 1 diabetes. Across the whole study: Over 85,000,000 sorted cells were examined across all samples.

Worth noting for this clone: Its antigen is not identified.

Notes on the study in general: Patients' naive, central memory and Treg TCRB repertoires seemed closer to one another than those of healthy donors. Overrepresentation of cells with high TCR expression could result from cDNA sequencing.

Germline assignment: CDR1 SGHRS and CDR2 YFSETQ. The CDR3 runs to 14 residues. The J segment lost 15 bases and the V segment lost 0 bases, leaving 8 bases of the junction unmatched. All of the isolated RNA was reverse transcribed, so expressed TCRB transcripts were sequenced. The data were produced by immunoSEQ multiplex PCR, yet TCRdb's version contains in-frame clones alone and is incomplete. The repertoire holds roughly 170,000 clones, about an eighth seen once, with 0.62% in the top ten. The chain has TRBV5-1 and TRBJ2-1, with TRBD1 matching over 11 bases. The TCR comes from a woman under 30 in good health. Sequenced sample: central memory CD4+ T cells from blood. The CDR3 reads CASSLDRTGGRGFF. DNA of the CDR3: TGCGCCAGCAGCTTGGATAGGACAGGGGGCCGAGGGTTCTTC.